This passage covers 14 T cell receptor beta chains from one sample sequenced in a study of T-cell memory formation after mild COVID-19. TCRdb passed the 5' RACE reads through MiXCR, listing each CDR3 protein once. The sample lists some 88,000 distinct CDR3 sequences, around 25% occurring once. Sequencing used PBMCs or a T cell subset sorted from them (not recorded which). The receptor source for this set is a young man who had mild COVID-19 (a few samples of this study predate the infection). Cell type and time point are not known.

The CDR3 bases are TGTGCCAGCAGCTCAGCGGGGGGGCGCTACGAGCAGTACGTC. This codes for CASSSAGGRYEQYV. V usage is TRBV7-8 and J usage is TRBJ2-7; 10 bases map to TRBD2. The trim removed 4 bases at V and 3 bases at J, leaving 3 bases unmatched. CDR1 SGHVS and CDR2 FQNEAQ come from the germline V gene. The CDR3 runs 14 residues.

The chain carries TRBV4-3 and TRBJ2-3; D is possibly TRBD2 (6 bases). CDR3 length equals 15 residues. Trimming stripped 4 bases from V and 0 bases from J, with 11 bases between. Looked up from germline, CDR1 is LGHNA and CDR2 is YSLEER. CDR3 nucleotide sequence: TGCGCCAGCAGCCCGACTAGTCCTAGCACAGATACGCAGTATTTT. Its protein is CASSPTSPSTDTQYF.

The gene calls are TRBV6-2 or TRBV6-3 and TRBJ2-1; D may be TRBD1 or TRBD2 (7 bases each). This CDR3 comprises 15 residues. Trimming stripped 8 bases from V and 6 bases from J, with 20 bases between. Germline V gene lookup returns CDR1 MNHEY and CDR2 SVGEGT. CDR3 coding DNA: TGTGCCAGCCACGGAGGGGGCGGGGGCGGCAATGAGCAGTTCTTC. Its translation is CASHGGGGGGNEQFF.

This clonotype was counted a few times. One junction end disagrees with the germline gene, perhaps due to a read error. V usage is TRBV6-5 and J usage is TRBJ2-1, with D hard to call. In germline, CDR1 is MNHEY, CDR2 SVGAGI. The CDR3 spans 13 residues. CDR3 protein: CASSPGRRGDGIF. The CDR3 region has the DNA TGTGCCAGCAGTCCTGGACGGCGTGGGGATGGGATCTTC.

This clonotype was counted a few times. J is TRBJ2-3 and V is TRBV6-2 or TRBV6-3; 8 bases are shared with TRBD2. Germline values: CDR1 MNHEY, CDR2 SVGEGT. The CDR3 is 14 residues long. J gave up 0 bases and V 8 bases, and 4 bases lay outside the gene matches. The CDR3 is CASWTGGSTDTQYF. In nucleotides, the CDR3 is TGTGCCAGCTGGACGGGGGGGAGCACAGATACGCAGTATTTT.

Only a few counts were recorded for this clonotype. V usage is TRBV12-3 or TRBV12-4 and J usage is TRBJ1-1; no clear D gene. This CDR3 is 11 amino acids long. Trimming left V 4 bases short and J 7 bases short, with 7 bases between. CDR3 coding DNA: TGTGCCAGCAGTTCGGGGATTGAAGCTTTCTTT. It codes for CASSSGIEAFF.

Only a few counts were recorded for this clonotype. The V gene is TRBV7-9, the J gene TRBJ2-7, with 12 positions matching TRBD2. This CDR3 comprises 16 residues. With 6 bases clipped from V and 6 bases from J, the junction kept 12 bases outside the gene matches. Germline CDR1 SEHNR, CDR2 FQNEAQ (reference sequence). The CDR3 DNA follows: TGTGCCAGCAGTTCTGGACTAGCGGGGATAATGGGCGAGCAGTACTTC. This gives the protein CASSSGLAGIMGEQYF. Filled out from reference TRBV7-9 and TRBJ2-7, the complete variable domain reads DTGVSQNPRHKITKRGQNVTFRCDPISEHNRLYWYRQTLGQGPEFLTYFQNEAQLEKSRLLSDRFSAERPKGSFSTLEIQRTEQGDSAMYLCASSSGLAGIMGEQYFGPGTRLTVT.

The chain joins TRBV19 to TRBJ1-1; possibly TRBD1 for D (5 bases). Germline V gene lookup returns CDR1 LNHDA and CDR2 SQIVND (reference sequence). Trimming removed 6 bases from V and 2 bases from J, with 13 bases in between. This CDR3 has 14 residues. The CDR3 DNA follows: TGTGCCAGTAGCCCCTGGAGGGGAAACACTGAAGCTTTCTTT. Encoded protein: CASSPWRGNTEAFF. The full variable domain, rest sourced from reference TRBV19 and TRBJ1-1, is DGGITQSPKYLFRKEGQNVTLSCEQNLNHDAMYWYRQDPGQGLRLIYYSQIVNDFQKGDIAEGYSVSREKKESFPLTVTSAQKNPTAFYLCASSPWRGNTEAFFGQGTRLTVV.

This clonotype turned up a few times. The CDR3 DNA reads as TGTGCCAGCAGCTTATACACGGACTCTGGGGCCAACGTCCTGACTTTC. Translating gives CASSLYTDSGANVLTF. The chain is built from TRBV11-1 and TRBJ2-6; D gene ambiguous. The CDR3 length is 16 residues. CDR1 and CDR2 from the germline V gene are SGHAT and FQDESV (reference sequence). The V gene lost 2 bases and the J gene lost 0 bases, with 8 bases spanning the gap.

The chain joins TRBV7-6 to TRBJ2-3; 8 bases are shared with TRBD1. V lost 5 bases to trimming and J lost 2 bases; unmatched junction nucleotides: 6. Germline assignment: CDR1 SGHVS and CDR2 FNYEAQ. The CDR3 contains 15 residues. The CDR3 DNA reads as TGTGCCAGCAGCCAGGGGGCCCTGTACACAGATACGCAGTATTTT. Translation gives CASSQGALYTDTQYF.

The rearrangement joins TRBV12-3 or TRBV12-4 to TRBJ2-7, with D uncertain. Trimming shortened V by 6 bases and J by 7 bases, and 13 bases separated the two germline ends. This CDR3 has 12 amino acids. The CDR3 here is CASRPGPLEQYF. In DNA, the CDR3 is TGTGCCAGCAGACCCGGGCCTTTGGAGCAGTACTTC.

The gene calls are TRBV28 and TRBJ2-3, with TRBD1 matching over 10 bases. The CDR3 sequence is 16 residues long. Trimming took 6 bases from V and 1 from J; bases not matched to a gene: 7. In germline, CDR1 is MDHEN, CDR2 SYDVKM. The CDR3 here is CASRTTGGVGTDTQYF. In DNA form, the CDR3 reads TGTGCCAGCAGAACGACAGGGGGCGTGGGCACAGATACGCAGTATTTT. Supplemented by reference TRBV28 and TRBJ2-3, the full variable domain reads DVKVTQSSRYLVKRTGEKVFLECVQDMDHENMFWYRQDPGLGLRLIYFSYDVKMKEKGDIPEGYSVSREKKERFSLILESASTNQTSMYLCASRTTGGVGTDTQYFGPGTRLTVL.

The rearrangement links TRBV14 to TRBJ2-7, with D possibly TRBD1 on 5 matching bases. Germline values: CDR1 SGHDN, CDR2 FVKESK. V was trimmed by 2 bases and J by 5 bases, leaving 10 bases between them. This CDR3 spans 13 amino acids. CDR3 DNA: TGTGCCAGCAGCCAAAACAGGTACCACGAGCAGTACGTC. This gives the protein CASSQNRYHEQYV.

CDR3 bases: TGTGCCAGCAGCTTGGTACGAAGTGTCTCCGAGCAGTACTTC. As protein: CASSLVRSVSEQYF. This sequence joins TRBV7-9 and TRBJ2-7; D unclear. The germline CDR1 and CDR2 sequences are SEHNR and FQNEAQ (reference sequence). V lost 3 bases, J lost 6 bases, and 15 bases lay in between. The CDR3 covers 14 residues. The whole variable domain, remainder taken from reference TRBV7-9 and TRBJ2-7, is DTGVSQNPRHKITKRGQNVTFRCDPISEHNRLYWYRQTLGQGPEFLTYFQNEAQLEKSRLLSDRFSAERPKGSFSTLEIQRTEQGDSAMYLCASSLVRSVSEQYFGPGTRLTVT.